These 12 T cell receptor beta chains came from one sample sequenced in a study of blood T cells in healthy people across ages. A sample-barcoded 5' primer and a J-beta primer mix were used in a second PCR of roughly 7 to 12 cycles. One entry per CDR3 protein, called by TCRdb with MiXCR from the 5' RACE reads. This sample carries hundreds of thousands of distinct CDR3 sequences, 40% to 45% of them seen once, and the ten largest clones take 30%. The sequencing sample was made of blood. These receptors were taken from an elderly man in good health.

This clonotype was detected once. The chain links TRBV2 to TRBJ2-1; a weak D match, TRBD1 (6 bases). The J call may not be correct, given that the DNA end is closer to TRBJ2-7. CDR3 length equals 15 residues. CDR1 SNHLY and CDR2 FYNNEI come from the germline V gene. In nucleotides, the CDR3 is TGTGCCAGCAGTGATAGCAGGGGAGCTTACAATGAGCAGTACTTC. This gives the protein CASSDSRGAYNEQYF.

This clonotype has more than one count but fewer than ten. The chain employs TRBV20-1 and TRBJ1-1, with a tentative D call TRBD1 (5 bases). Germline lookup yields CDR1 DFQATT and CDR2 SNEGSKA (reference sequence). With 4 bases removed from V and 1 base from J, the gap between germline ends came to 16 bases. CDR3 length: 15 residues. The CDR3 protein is CSATPGVTGNTEAFF. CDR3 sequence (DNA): TGCAGTGCTACCCCCGGGGTCACAGGGAACACTGAAGCTTTCTTT.

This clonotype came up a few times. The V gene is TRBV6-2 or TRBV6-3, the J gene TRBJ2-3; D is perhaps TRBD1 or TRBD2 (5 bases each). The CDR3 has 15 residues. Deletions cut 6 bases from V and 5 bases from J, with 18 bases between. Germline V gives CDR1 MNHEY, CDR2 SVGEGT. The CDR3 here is CASSPERDGRDTQYF. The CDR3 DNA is TGTGCCAGCAGCCCCGAGAGGGACGGCAGAGATACGCAGTATTTT.

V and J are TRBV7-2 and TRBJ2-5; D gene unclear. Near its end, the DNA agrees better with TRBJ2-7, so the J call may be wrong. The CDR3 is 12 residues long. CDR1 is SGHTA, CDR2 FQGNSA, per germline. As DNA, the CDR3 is TGTGCCAGCAGCTTAGACTGGAACGAGCAGTACTTC. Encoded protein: CASSLDWNEQYF.

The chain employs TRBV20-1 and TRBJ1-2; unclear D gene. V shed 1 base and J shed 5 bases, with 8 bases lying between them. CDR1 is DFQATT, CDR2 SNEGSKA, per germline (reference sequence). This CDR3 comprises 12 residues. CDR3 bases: TGCAGTGCTAGAGTCACAGCATATGGCTACACCTTC. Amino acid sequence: CSARVTAYGYTF.

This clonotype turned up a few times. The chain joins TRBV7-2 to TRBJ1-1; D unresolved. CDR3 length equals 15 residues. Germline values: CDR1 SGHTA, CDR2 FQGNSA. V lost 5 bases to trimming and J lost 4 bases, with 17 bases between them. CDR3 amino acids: CASSPSRGMSTEAFF. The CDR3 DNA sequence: TGTGCCAGCAGCCCGTCCCGGGGAATGAGCACTGAAGCTTTCTTT.

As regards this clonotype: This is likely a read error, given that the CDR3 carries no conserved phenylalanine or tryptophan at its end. CDR3 loop: CASSPVTDTQYS. In DNA, the CDR3 is TGTGCCAGCAGTCCGGTCACAGATACGCAGTATTCT. The chain is built from TRBV28 and TRBJ2-3; D remains unclear. Looked up from germline, CDR1 is MDHEN and CDR2 is SYDVKM. The CDR3 has 12 amino acids. Trimming stripped 5 bases from V and 2 bases from J, with 5 bases between.

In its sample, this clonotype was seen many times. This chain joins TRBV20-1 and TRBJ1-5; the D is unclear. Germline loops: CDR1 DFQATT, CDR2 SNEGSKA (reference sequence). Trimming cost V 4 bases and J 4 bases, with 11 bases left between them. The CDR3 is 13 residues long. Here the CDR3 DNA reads TGCAGTGCTAAGGCGGACCTGAATCAGCCCCAGCATTTT. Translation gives CSAKADLNQPQHF.

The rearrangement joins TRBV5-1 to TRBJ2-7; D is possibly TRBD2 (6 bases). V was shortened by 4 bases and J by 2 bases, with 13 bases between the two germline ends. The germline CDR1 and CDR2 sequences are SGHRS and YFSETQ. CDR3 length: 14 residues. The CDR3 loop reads CASSRDFTTYEQYF. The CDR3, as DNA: TGCGCCAGCAGCCGGGACTTTACAACCTACGAGCAGTACTTC.

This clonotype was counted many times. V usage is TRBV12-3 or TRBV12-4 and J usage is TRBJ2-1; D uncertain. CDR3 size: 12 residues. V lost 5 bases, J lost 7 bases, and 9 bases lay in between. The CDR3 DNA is TGTGCCAGCAGTGACCTGGGGAATGAGCAGTTCTTC. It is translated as CASSDLGNEQFF.

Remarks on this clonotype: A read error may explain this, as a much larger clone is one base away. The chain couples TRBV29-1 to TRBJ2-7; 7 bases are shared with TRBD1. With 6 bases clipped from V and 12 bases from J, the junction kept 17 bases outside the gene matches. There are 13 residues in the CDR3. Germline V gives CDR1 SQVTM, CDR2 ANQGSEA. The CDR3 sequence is CSVGHRGRETRYF. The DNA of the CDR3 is TGCAGCGTAGGTCACAGGGGCAGAGAGACCCGGTACTTC.

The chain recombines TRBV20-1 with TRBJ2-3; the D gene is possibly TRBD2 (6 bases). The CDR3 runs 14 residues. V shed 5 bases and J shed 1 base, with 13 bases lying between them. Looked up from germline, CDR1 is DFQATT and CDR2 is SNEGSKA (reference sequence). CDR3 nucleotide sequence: TGCAGTGCTTCTCGGGAGTTCCGCACAGATACGCAGTATTTT. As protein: CSASREFRTDTQYF.